The next 8 T cell receptor beta chains were all read from a single sample in a study of blood T cells in healthy people across ages. PCR was performed a second time for about 7 to 12 cycles using a sample-barcoded 5' primer and a J-beta primer mix. TCRdb ran MiXCR on the 5' RACE reads and lists one entry per CDR3 protein. The sample yields some 750,000 distinct CDR3 sequences, 22% seen once. The sample was blood. These receptors all come from a man between 65 and 79 years old in good health.

The chain uses TRBV19 and TRBJ2-2; TRBD1 aligns across 8 bases. The ends lost 4 bases at V and 13 bases at J; junction bases unmatched: 17. The CDR3 is 16 residues long. Germline V gene sequence: CDR1 LNHDA, CDR2 SQIVND (reference sequence). CDR3 DNA: TGTGCCAGTAGTACCACCGGACAGGGCCCGGTGGGTGTGCTGTTTTTT. Translated: CASSTTGQGPVGVLFF.

In nucleotides, the CDR3 is TGCAGCTTCCTGGGACTAGCGAGAGTTGGGTTGTACAATGAGCAGTTCTTC. It yields the protein CSFLGLARVGLYNEQFF. The gene calls are TRBV29-1 and TRBJ2-5, with 10 bases aligning to TRBD2. The J call is in doubt because the DNA end fits TRBJ2-1 better. The CDR3 spans 17 residues. Germline CDR1 reads SQVTM; CDR2 reads ANQGSEA.

This clonotype has just a few counts. V and J are TRBV12-3 or TRBV12-4 and TRBJ1-1; 7 bases agree with TRBD1. After removal of 6 bases from V and 8 bases from J, the junction contained 12 bases not matched to a gene. The CDR3 has 14 amino acids. The CDR3: CASSTLWGTAEAFF. CDR3 nucleotide sequence: TGTGCCAGCAGCACCCTGTGGGGGACAGCCGAAGCTTTCTTT.

The V gene is TRBV29-1, the J gene TRBJ1-1; D remains unclear. The CDR3 loop spans 14 amino acids. Trimming pared 0 bases from V and 5 bases from J, leaving 13 bases between. The germline V gene has CDR1 SQVTM and CDR2 ANQGSEA. The CDR3, as DNA: TGCAGCGTTGAAGATCGTGGGAAAGGAACTGAAGCTTTCTTT. Protein: CSVEDRGKGTEAFF.

This clonotype was counted between two and nine times. This may stem from a read error, because a much larger clone lies one nucleotide away. The chain carries TRBV27 and TRBJ2-4; 9 positions agree with TRBD1. The germline V gene encodes CDR1 MNHEY and CDR2 SMNVEV (reference sequence). CDR3 length: 17 amino acids. The CDR3 protein is CASRSPTGGLAKNVQYF. The CDR3 coding sequence is TGTGCCAGCAGGTCCCCGACAGGGGGGTTAGCCAAAAACGTTCAGTACTTC.

V and J are TRBV5-5 and TRBJ2-2; D is perhaps TRBD1 (6 bases). Looked up from germline, CDR1 is SGHKS and CDR2 is YYEKEE (reference sequence). The CDR3 spans 14 residues. Trimming removed 5 bases at V and 0 bases at J, with 8 bases between. The CDR3 loop reads CASRPGANTGELFF. CDR3 DNA sequence: TGTGCCAGCAGGCCAGGGGCGAACACCGGGGAGCTGTTTTTT. Full variable domain (missing parts from reference TRBV5-5 and TRBJ2-2): DAGVTQSPTHLIKTRGQQVTLRCSPISGHKSVSWYQQVLGQGPQFIFQYYEKEERGRGNFPDRFSARQFPNYSSELNVNALLLGDSALYLCASRPGANTGELFFGEGSRLTVL.

The chain employs TRBV20-1 and TRBJ1-5; TRBD1 matches 7 bases. Germline CDR1 and CDR2: DFQATT and SNEGSKA (reference sequence). V dropped 6 bases and J dropped 11; count of bases not matched to a gene: 13. The length of the CDR3 is 13 residues. DNA for the CDR3: TGCAGTGCGAACTCGGGACAGTCTAATTCCCAGCATTTT. Protein: CSANSGQSNSQHF.

This clonotype was detected only a few times. The CDR3 protein is CASSRRGPAFF. The CDR3 bases are TGTGCCAGCAGCCGCAGGGGCCCGGCTTTCTTT. The rearrangement uses TRBV12-3 or TRBV12-4 and TRBJ1-1; D is perhaps TRBD1 (6 bases). This CDR3 is built from 11 residues. V lost 6 bases and J lost 11, with 13 bases in between.